A single sample is the source of the 20 T cell receptor beta chains below, sequenced in a study of beta chain features in type 1 diabetes. Of the isolated RNA, all was reverse transcribed, and so the sequenced material was expressed TCRB transcripts. Using immunoSEQ multiplex PCR, the repertoire was profiled, and TCRdb retains in-frame clones only, with some absent. Of some 200,000 clones listed, about a tenth are singletons. The material sequenced was central memory CD4+ T cells from blood. The receptors were sampled from a man aged 18 to 29 in good health.

This clone was counted only a few times. J is TRBJ2-1 and V is TRBV4-3; D unresolved. This CDR3 has 12 residues. Germline values: CDR1 LGHNA, CDR2 YSLEER. V was pared by 5 bases and J by 7 bases, with 9 bases between. CDR3 DNA sequence: TGCGCCAGCAGCAGAGGACCTAATGAGCAGTTCTTC. This gives the protein CASSRGPNEQFF.

This clone was seen a few times. The V gene is TRBV28, the J gene TRBJ2-6; no reliable D call. From germline, CDR1 is MDHEN and CDR2 SYDVKM. The CDR3 has 13 residues. The V gene lost 7 bases and the J gene lost 6 bases, with 10 bases spanning the gap. The CDR3 protein is CASTPFQANVLTF. The CDR3 region has the DNA TGTGCCAGCACCCCATTTCAGGCCAACGTCCTGACTTTC.

This clone was found a few times. This sample also contains other DNA sequences that code for the same CDR3. The chain carries TRBV20-1 and TRBJ2-7; no reliable D call. In germline, CDR1 is DFQATT, CDR2 SNEGSKA (reference sequence). The CDR3 is made up of 11 amino acids. Trimming stripped 3 bases from V and 5 bases from J, with 8 bases between. CDR3 region: CSASGGDEQYF. The CDR3 DNA is TGCAGTGCTAGCGGTGGGGACGAGCAGTACTTC.

The chain employs TRBV15 and TRBJ2-1; no clear D gene. V lost 5 bases and J lost 4, with 9 bases in between. There are 13 residues in the CDR3. Germline CDR1 reads LNHNV; CDR2 reads YYDKDF (reference sequence). CDR3 DNA sequence: TGTGCCACCAGCCAAGGAGAGTACAATGAGCAGTTCTTC. Translated: CATSQGEYNEQFF. Supplemented by reference TRBV15 and TRBJ2-1, the full variable domain reads DAMVIQNPRYQVTQFGKPVTLSCSQTLNHNVMYWYQQKSSQAPKLLFHYYDKDFNNEADTPDNFQSRRPNTSFCFLDIRSPGLGDTAMYLCATSQGEYNEQFFGPGTRLTVL.

In its sample, this clone was seen many times. J is TRBJ2-1 and V is TRBV29-1, with D perhaps given as TRBD1 or TRBD2 (6 bases each). The V gene lost 7 bases and the J gene lost 8 bases, with 21 bases spanning the gap. The germline gives CDR1 SQVTM, CDR2 ANQGSEA. The CDR3 length is 14 residues. CDR3 sequence reads: CSAGTGRKGDEQFF. The CDR3 bases are TGCAGCGCCGGAACAGGGAGGAAGGGGGATGAGCAGTTCTTC.

The V gene is TRBV29-1, the J gene TRBJ2-5; the D gene could be TRBD1 or TRBD2 (5 bases each). The CDR3 length is 13 residues. CDR1 SQVTM and CDR2 ANQGSEA come from the germline V gene. Between the trimmed V and J ends, which lost 4 bases and 7 bases, there was a span of 16 bases. Here the CDR3 DNA reads TGCAGCGTTGCCTTAGACCTGAGGGGGACCCAGTACTTC. It codes for CSVALDLRGTQYF.

In this sample, this clone turned up a few times. The CDR3 DNA sequence: TGTGCCATCAGTGAGTACCCGACGGCCGAGCAGTACTTC. This translates into CAISEYPTAEQYF. The J gene is TRBJ2-5, the V gene TRBV10-3; D gene unclear. The J call may be mistaken, given a closer DNA end match to TRBJ2-7. The CDR3 covers 13 residues. Germline loops: CDR1 ENHRY, CDR2 SYGVKD.

This clone was found many times. CDR3 DNA sequence: TGTGCCAGCAGCTCCGCTAGCGGGAGTAGGGAGACCCAGTACTTC. Encoded protein: CASSSASGSRETQYF. The chain has TRBV13 and TRBJ2-5; 10 positions agree with TRBD2. CDR3 length: 15 amino acids. Unmatched junction bases numbered 7, after V lost 4 bases and J lost 5 bases. Looked up from germline, CDR1 is PRHDT and CDR2 is FYEKMQ (reference sequence).

This chain joins TRBV11-2 and TRBJ2-5; D might be TRBD1 (5 bases). The V gene lost 5 bases and the J gene lost 2 bases, with 12 bases spanning the gap. The CDR3 is made up of 14 amino acids. Germline loops: CDR1 SGHAT, CDR2 FQNNGV. CDR3 in amino acids: CASSRLTDQETQYF. The CDR3 DNA follows: TGTGCCAGCAGCCGATTGACAGATCAAGAGACCCAGTACTTC.

This clone was detected only a few times. V and J are TRBV9 and TRBJ2-1; no definite D call. The ends were cut back, 0 bases at V and 0 bases at J, with 7 bases in the middle. The germline V gene encodes CDR1 SGDLS and CDR2 YYNGEE. CDR3 length: 15 amino acids. DNA of the CDR3: TGTGCCAGCAGCGTAGGTTACCACTCCTACAATGAGCAGTTCTTC. Translation: CASSVGYHSYNEQFF.

In this sample, this clone turned up a few times. The rearrangement links TRBV30 to TRBJ2-3, with D possibly being TRBD1 (6 bases). The V gene lost 4 bases and the J gene lost 0 bases, with 14 bases spanning the gap. The CDR3 is 15 residues long. Germline loops: CDR1 GTSNPN, CDR2 SVGIG (reference sequence). The CDR3 DNA sequence: TGTGCCTGGATGTCAGGGGATGTTAGCACAGATACGCAGTATTTT. Protein: CAWMSGDVSTDTQYF.

J is TRBJ1-5 and V is TRBV30; D might be TRBD1 (6 bases). The germline CDR1 and CDR2 sequences are GTSNPN and SVGIG (reference sequence). Between the trimmed V and J ends, which lost 2 bases and 4 bases, there was a span of 9 bases. This CDR3 region has 13 residues. The CDR3 DNA sequence: TGTGCCTGGAGTCTACAGGGTAATCAGCCCCAGCATTTT. Residues: CAWSLQGNQPQHF.

The chain joins TRBV4-1 to TRBJ2-1; TRBD2 matches at 9 bases. Trimming removed 1 base from V and 6 bases from J; junction bases left unmatched: 7. Germline lookup yields CDR1 MGHRA and CDR2 YSYEKL. The CDR3 runs 16 residues. The DNA of the CDR3 is TGCGCCAGCAGCCAAGCTAGCGGGACTAGCCCCAATGAGCAGTTCTTC. It encodes CASSQASGTSPNEQFF.

The sample holds a few counts of this clone. This rearrangement joins TRBV6-6 to TRBJ2-7; possibly TRBD1 for D (6 bases). V was clipped by 5 bases and J by 4 bases, with 15 bases between them. Germline CDR1 reads MNHNY; CDR2 reads SVGAGI (reference sequence). The CDR3 has 14 amino acids. The CDR3 spells CASSRSQGRYEQYF. In DNA, the CDR3 is TGTGCCAGCAGTCGGAGCCAGGGGCGGTACGAGCAGTACTTC.

This clone was observed many times. The chain uses TRBV30 and TRBJ2-4; D may be TRBD2 (6 bases). This CDR3 is 14 amino acids long. V lost 0 bases and J 6 bases, leaving 12 bases between the germline ends. The germline CDR1 and CDR2 sequences are GTSNPN and SVGIG (reference sequence). CDR3 coding DNA: TGTGCCTGGAGTGTGGGGGGAGCGGGAAACATTCAGTACTTC. This gives the protein CAWSVGGAGNIQYF.

Only a few counts were recorded for this clone. The genes are TRBV14 and TRBJ2-3, with D unresolved. The V and J ends lost 5 bases and 2 bases respectively, with 14 bases between them. This CDR3 region has 15 residues. Germline V lookup: CDR1 SGHDN, CDR2 FVKESK. In DNA, the CDR3 is TGTGCCAGCAGCGTAACACTACTTCCCACAGATACGCAGTATTTT. Residues: CASSVTLLPTDTQYF.

This clone was counted many times. The chain recombines TRBV5-6 with TRBJ2-6; 7 bases are shared with TRBD2. Trimming removed 3 bases from V and 2 bases from J; junction bases left unmatched: 5. Germline CDR1 and CDR2: SGHDT and YYEEEE. The CDR3 is made up of 16 amino acids. The CDR3 sequence is CASSSPGLAGANVLTF. The CDR3 bases are TGTGCCAGCAGCTCACCTGGACTAGCTGGGGCCAACGTCCTGACTTTC.

There are a few counts of this clone. The V and J genes are TRBV5-1 and TRBJ2-3, with 10 bases lining up with TRBD2. Germline V gene lookup returns CDR1 SGHRS and CDR2 YFSETQ. V shed 3 bases, J shed 4 bases, and the junction held 8 bases outside the gene matches. This CDR3 contains 16 residues. The CDR3 loop reads CASSSGLATVADTQYF. CDR3 in DNA: TGCGCCAGCAGCTCGGGACTAGCGACGGTTGCAGATACGCAGTATTTT. The variable domain in full, completed from reference TRBV5-1 and TRBJ2-3, reads KAGVTQTPRYLIKTRGQQVTLSCSPISGHRSVSWYQQTPGQGLQFLFEYFSETQRNKGNFPGRFSGRQFSNSRSEMNVSTLELGDSALYLCASSSGLATVADTQYFGPGTRLTVL.

This clone was observed a handful of times. The V and J genes are TRBV10-3 and TRBJ1-1, with D tentatively TRBD1 (6 bases). Germline CDR1 is ENHRY and CDR2 is SYGVKD. V lost 6 bases, J lost 1 base, and 9 bases lay in between. The CDR3 contains 13 residues. CDR3 nucleotides: TGTGCCATCAGCGGACAGCAGAACACTGAAGCTTTCTTT. The encoded protein is CAISGQQNTEAFF.

This clone showed up just a few times. DNA for the CDR3: TGTGCCAGCAGTGAGGGGGCACTAGTCCAGTTCTTC. As protein: CASSEGALVQFF. The chain links TRBV25-1 to TRBJ2-1, with D perhaps matching TRBD1 (6 bases). Germline CDR1 reads MGHDK; CDR2 reads SYGVNS. Trimming left V 3 bases short and J 13 bases short, with 13 bases between. This CDR3 contains 12 residues.